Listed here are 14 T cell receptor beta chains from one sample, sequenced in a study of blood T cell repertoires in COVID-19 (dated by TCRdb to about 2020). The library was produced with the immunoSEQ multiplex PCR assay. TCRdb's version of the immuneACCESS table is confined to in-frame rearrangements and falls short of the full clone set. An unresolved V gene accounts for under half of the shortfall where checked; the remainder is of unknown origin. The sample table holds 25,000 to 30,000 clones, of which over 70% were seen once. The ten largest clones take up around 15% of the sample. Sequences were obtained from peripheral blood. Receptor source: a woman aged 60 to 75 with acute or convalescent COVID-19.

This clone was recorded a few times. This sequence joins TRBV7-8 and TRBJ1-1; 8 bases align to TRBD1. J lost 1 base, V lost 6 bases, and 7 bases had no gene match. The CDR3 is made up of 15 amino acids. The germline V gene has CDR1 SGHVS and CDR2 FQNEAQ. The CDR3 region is CASRPGQGGNTEAFF. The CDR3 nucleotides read TGTGCCAGCAGACCAGGACAGGGTGGGAACACTGAAGCTTTCTTT. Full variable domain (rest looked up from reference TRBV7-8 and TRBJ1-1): GAGVSQSPRYKVAKRGQDVALRCDPISGHVSLFWYQQALGQGPEFLTYFQNEAQLDKSGLPSDRFFAERPEGSVSTLKIQRTQQEDSAVYLCASRPGQGGNTEAFFGQGTRLTVV.

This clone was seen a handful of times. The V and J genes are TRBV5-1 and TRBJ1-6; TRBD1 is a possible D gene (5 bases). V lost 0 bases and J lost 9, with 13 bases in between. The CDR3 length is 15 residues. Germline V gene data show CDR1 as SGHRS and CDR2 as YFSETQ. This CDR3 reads CASSLGQGPSSPLHF. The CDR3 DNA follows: TGCGCCAGCAGCTTGGGTCAGGGTCCGAGTTCACCCCTCCACTTT.

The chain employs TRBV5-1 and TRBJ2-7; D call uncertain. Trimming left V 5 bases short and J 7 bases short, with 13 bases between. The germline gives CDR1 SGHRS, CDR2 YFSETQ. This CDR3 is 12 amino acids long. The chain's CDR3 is CASSSPLWEQYF. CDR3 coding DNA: TGCGCCAGCAGTTCCCCACTATGGGAGCAGTACTTC. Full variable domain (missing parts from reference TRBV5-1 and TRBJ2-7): KAGVTQTPRYLIKTRGQQVTLSCSPISGHRSVSWYQQTPGQGLQFLFEYFSETQRNKGNFPGRFSGRQFSNSRSEMNVSTLELGDSALYLCASSSPLWEQYFGPGTRLTVT.

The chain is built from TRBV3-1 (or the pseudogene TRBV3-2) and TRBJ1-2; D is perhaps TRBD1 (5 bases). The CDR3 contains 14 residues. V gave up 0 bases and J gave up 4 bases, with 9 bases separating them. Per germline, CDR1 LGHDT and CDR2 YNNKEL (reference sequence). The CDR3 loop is CASSQDGGPYGYTF. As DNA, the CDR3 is TGTGCCAGCAGCCAAGACGGGGGACCCTATGGCTACACCTTC.

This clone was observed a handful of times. As DNA, the CDR3 is TGTGCCAGCAGCTTGGGACAGGGGGCGGCGGGCACTGAAGCTTTCTTT. It specifies CASSLGQGAAGTEAFF. The chain combines TRBV5-4 with TRBJ1-1; 10 nucleotides line up with TRBD1. CDR1 SGHNT and CDR2 YYREEE come from the germline V gene (reference sequence). The ends lost 0 bases at V and 4 bases at J; junction bases unmatched: 6. The CDR3 is 16 residues long.

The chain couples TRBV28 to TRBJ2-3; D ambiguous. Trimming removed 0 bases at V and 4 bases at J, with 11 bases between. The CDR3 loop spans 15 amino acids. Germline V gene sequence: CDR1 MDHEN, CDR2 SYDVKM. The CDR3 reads CASSLWASPADTQYF. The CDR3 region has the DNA TGTGCCAGCAGTTTATGGGCTAGTCCCGCAGATACGCAGTATTTT.

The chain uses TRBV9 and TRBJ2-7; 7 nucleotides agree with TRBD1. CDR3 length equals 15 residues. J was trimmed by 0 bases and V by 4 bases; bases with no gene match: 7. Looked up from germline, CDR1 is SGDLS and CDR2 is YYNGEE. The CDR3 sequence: CASSSQGQASYEQYF. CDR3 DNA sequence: TGTGCCAGCAGCTCCCAAGGACAGGCCTCCTACGAGCAGTACTTC.

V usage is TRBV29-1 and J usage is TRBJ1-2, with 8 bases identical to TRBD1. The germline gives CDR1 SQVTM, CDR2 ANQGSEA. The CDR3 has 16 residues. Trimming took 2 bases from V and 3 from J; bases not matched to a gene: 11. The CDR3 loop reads CSVESPPTGEHYGYTF. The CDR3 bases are TGCAGCGTTGAAAGCCCCCCGACAGGGGAGCACTATGGCTACACCTTC.

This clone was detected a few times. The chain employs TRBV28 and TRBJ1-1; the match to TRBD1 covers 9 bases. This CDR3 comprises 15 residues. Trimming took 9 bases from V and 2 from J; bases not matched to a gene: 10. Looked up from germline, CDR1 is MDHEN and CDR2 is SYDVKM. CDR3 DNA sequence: TGTGCCAGTCCTGAACCGGGACAGGGAAACACTGAAGCTTTCTTT. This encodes CASPEPGQGNTEAFF.

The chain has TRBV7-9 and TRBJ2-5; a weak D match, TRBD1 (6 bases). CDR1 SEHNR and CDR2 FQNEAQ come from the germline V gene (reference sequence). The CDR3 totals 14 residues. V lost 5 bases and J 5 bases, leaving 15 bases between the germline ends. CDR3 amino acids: CASSPSGGGETQYF. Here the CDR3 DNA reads TGTGCCAGCAGCCCCTCAGGTGGGGGCGAGACCCAGTACTTC.

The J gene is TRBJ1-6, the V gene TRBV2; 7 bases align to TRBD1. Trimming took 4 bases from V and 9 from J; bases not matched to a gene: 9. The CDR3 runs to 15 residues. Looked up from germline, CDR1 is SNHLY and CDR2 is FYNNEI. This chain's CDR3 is CASSGGQAPRSPLHF. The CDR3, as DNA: TGTGCCAGCAGTGGCGGACAGGCGCCCCGTTCACCCCTCCACTTT.

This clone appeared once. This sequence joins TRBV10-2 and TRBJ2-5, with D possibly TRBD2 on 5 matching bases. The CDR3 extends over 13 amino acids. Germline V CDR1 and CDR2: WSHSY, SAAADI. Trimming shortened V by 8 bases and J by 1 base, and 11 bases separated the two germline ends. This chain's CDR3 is CASLGRLQETQYF. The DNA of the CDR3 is TGCGCCAGCCTAGGGAGACTCCAAGAGACCCAGTACTTC.

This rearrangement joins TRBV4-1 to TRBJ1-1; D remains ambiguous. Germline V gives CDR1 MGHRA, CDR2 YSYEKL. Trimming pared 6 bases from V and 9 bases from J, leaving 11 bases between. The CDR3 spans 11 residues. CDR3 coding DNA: TGCGCCAGCAGTGAAATGGGCCAAGCTTTCTTT. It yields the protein CASSEMGQAFF.

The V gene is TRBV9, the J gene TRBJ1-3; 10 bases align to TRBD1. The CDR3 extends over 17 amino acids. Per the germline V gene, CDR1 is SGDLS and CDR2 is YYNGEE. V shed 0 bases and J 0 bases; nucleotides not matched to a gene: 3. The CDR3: CASSVADRGHSGNTIYF. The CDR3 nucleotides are TGTGCCAGCAGCGTAGCAGACAGGGGGCACTCTGGAAACACCATATATTTT. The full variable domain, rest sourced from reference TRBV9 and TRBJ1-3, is DSGVTQTPKHLITATGQRVTLRCSPRSGDLSVYWYQQSLDQGLQFLIQYYNGEERAKGNILERFSAQQFPDLHSELNLSSLELGDSALYFCASSVADRGHSGNTIYFGEGSWLTVV.